Given below is one T cell receptor beta chain in context. In the original analysis: Nucleated cell counts were estimated from reference gene primer amplification. Here immunoSEQ multiplex PCR was the method, and the copy in TCRdb shows in-frame clones only, minus some. V, J and clone size are those of that table, while D and trimming were read from the DNA. The sample contains almost 85,000 clones, around 88% of which appear only once. Germline V gene sequence: CDR1 MNHEY, CDR2 SMNVEV (reference sequence). CDR3 length: 15 amino acids. Unmatched junction bases numbered 5, after V lost 3 bases and J lost 2 bases. This sample is drawn from a study of blood T cell repertoires in COVID-19.

The rearrangement joins TRBV27 to TRBJ1-1, with 8 nucleotides matching TRBD1. The receptor was derived from a woman aged 45 to 65 with acute COVID-19. Sequenced sample: PBMCs or T cells enriched from blood (not recorded which). The CDR3 nucleotides are TGTGCCAGCAGTTTCCGGGACAGGTCAAACACTGAAGCTTTCTTT. Protein product: CASSFRDRSNTEAFF.